Sequencing of this TCR beta chain was carried out in a study of cytomegalovirus exposure and HLA in healthy donors. Study findings and constraints: In a later analysis, CMV-associated beta chains were mostly HLA-associated, it appeared.

Amplification used 60 Vbeta primers and 13 Jbeta primers. This table comes from immunoSEQ multiplex PCR, and its TCRdb copy is limited to in-frame clones, with some not included. The data contain nearly 200,000 clones, under 90% of them seen just once; the ten biggest clones take up 0.075% to 0.1%. To note about this clone: Its antigen is still unknown.

V was clipped by 5 bases and J by 0 bases, with 7 bases between them. CDR3 length equals 13 residues. CDR1 MNHEY and CDR2 SMNVEV come from the germline V gene (reference sequence). V gene TRBV27 combines with J gene TRBJ2-5; maybe TRBD2 (6 bases). Sequences were obtained from PBMCs. The receptor comes from a boy aged 2 to 9 in good health and CMV-seronegative. The CDR3 reads CASSGGYQETQYF. The CDR3 DNA reads TGTGCCAGCAGTGGGGGGTACCAAGAGACCCAGTACTTC.